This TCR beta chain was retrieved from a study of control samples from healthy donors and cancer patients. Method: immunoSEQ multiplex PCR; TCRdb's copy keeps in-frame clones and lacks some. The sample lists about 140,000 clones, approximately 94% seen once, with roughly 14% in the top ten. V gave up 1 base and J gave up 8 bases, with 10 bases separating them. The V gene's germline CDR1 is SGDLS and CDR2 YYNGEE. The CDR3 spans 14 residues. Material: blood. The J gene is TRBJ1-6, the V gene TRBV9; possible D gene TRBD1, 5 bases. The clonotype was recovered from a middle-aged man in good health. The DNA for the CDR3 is TGTGCCAGCAGCGTAATAGGGGAAGATTCACCCCTCCACTTT. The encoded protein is CASSVIGEDSPLHF. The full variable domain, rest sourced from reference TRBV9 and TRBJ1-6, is DSGVTQTPKHLITATGQRVTLRCSPRSGDLSVYWYQQSLDQGLQFLIQYYNGEERAKGNILERFSAQQFPDLHSELNLSSLELGDSALYFCASSVIGEDSPLHFGNGTRLTVT.